A single sample gave rise to the 15 T cell receptor beta chains below, sequenced in a study of blood T cell repertoires in COVID-19. The table came from immunoSEQ multiplex PCR; TCRdb's copy has only in-frame clones and leaves some out. This table holds roughly 200,000 clones, roughly four fifths found once. The sequenced sample consisted of peripheral blood. The receptors shown here come from a woman between 40 and 55 years old with COVID-19, enrolled during active disease.

The chain joins TRBV28 to TRBJ2-7; 8 bases map to TRBD2. V shed 5 bases and J 6 bases; nucleotides not matched to a gene: 9. This CDR3 is built from 14 residues. The V gene's germline CDR1 is MDHEN and CDR2 SYDVKM. This CDR3 reads CASSQTGTRGEQYF. The CDR3 nucleotides read TGTGCCAGCAGTCAAACCGGGACTAGGGGCGAGCAGTACTTC.

The chain links TRBV2 to TRBJ1-1; D unresolved. The V end was cut by 2 bases, the J end by 0 bases, with 4 bases between. CDR3 length: 13 amino acids. Germline V gene lookup returns CDR1 SNHLY and CDR2 FYNNEI. CDR3 loop: CASSEPLNTEAFF. The CDR3 region has the DNA TGTGCCAGCAGTGAACCTCTGAACACTGAAGCTTTCTTT.

Notes on this clone: This sample includes further DNA sequences coding for the same CDR3. The V and J genes are TRBV7-3 and TRBJ2-1, with a possible D match to TRBD1 (6 bases). Deletions cut 3 bases from V and 0 bases from J, with 9 bases between. The CDR3 is 15 amino acids. Per germline, CDR1 SGHTA and CDR2 FQGTGA. The CDR3 DNA is TGTGCCAGCAGCTTGACAGGCGACTCCTACAATGAGCAGTTCTTC. Protein: CASSLTGDSYNEQFF.

The chain links TRBV6-5 to TRBJ2-1; D might be TRBD1 (6 bases). Germline CDR1 and CDR2: MNHEY and SVGAGI. The CDR3 is made up of 14 amino acids. V lost 6 bases and J lost 5, with 14 bases in between. CDR3 DNA: TGTGCCAGCAGGCGACAGGAACGAAACAATGAGCAGTTCTTC. This sequence encodes CASRRQERNNEQFF.

The rearrangement uses TRBV4-1 and TRBJ2-5; 8 positions match TRBD1. The CDR3 extends over 15 amino acids. In germline, CDR1 is MGHRA, CDR2 YSYEKL. Losses at the gene ends were 0 bases for V and 5 bases for J; bases not matched to a gene: 5. The DNA of the CDR3 is TGCGCCAGCAGCCAAGATACAGGGGGTTCGGAGACCCAGTACTTC. It encodes CASSQDTGGSETQYF.

V gene TRBV2 combines with J gene TRBJ1-2; D gene unclear. V was clipped by 6 bases and J by 5 bases, with 16 bases between them. Germline loops: CDR1 SNHLY, CDR2 FYNNEI. The CDR3 extends over 14 amino acids. CDR3 in amino acids: CASSGLAGEYGYTF. The CDR3 coding sequence is TGTGCCAGCAGCGGACTCGCCGGCGAGTATGGCTACACCTTC.

The rearrangement uses TRBV27 and TRBJ2-1, with 10 nucleotides matching TRBD2. CDR3 size: 15 residues. The junction had 7 bases not matched to a gene; V was cut back by 5 bases and J by 6 bases. Germline CDR1 MNHEY, CDR2 SMNVEV (reference sequence). The CDR3 spells CASSLKREGLNEQFF. In nucleotides, the CDR3 is TGTGCCAGCAGTCTAAAGCGGGAGGGCCTCAATGAGCAGTTCTTC.

The gene calls are TRBV5-5 and TRBJ1-5; perhaps TRBD1 as D (6 bases). This CDR3 is built from 15 residues. Germline loops: CDR1 SGHKS, CDR2 YYEKEE (reference sequence). Trimming removed 6 bases from V and 1 base from J, with 14 bases in between. The CDR3 here is CASTGQLRSNQPQHF. CDR3 sequence (DNA): TGTGCCAGCACCGGACAGTTAAGGAGCAATCAGCCCCAGCATTTT. Full variable domain (outside the CDR3, taken from reference TRBV5-5 and TRBJ1-5): DAGVTQSPTHLIKTRGQQVTLRCSPISGHKSVSWYQQVLGQGPQFIFQYYEKEERGRGNFPDRFSARQFPNYSSELNVNALLLGDSALYLCASTGQLRSNQPQHFGDGTRLSIL.

V and J are TRBV27 and TRBJ2-1, with D perhaps matching TRBD2 (6 bases). Germline CDR1 and CDR2: MNHEY and SMNVEV (reference sequence). The CDR3 consists of 18 residues. Trimming left V 3 bases short and J 0 bases short, with 18 bases between. The CDR3 loop is CASSLDAGLAVSYNEQFF. The CDR3, as DNA: TGTGCCAGCAGTTTGGACGCGGGGCTGGCGGTCTCCTACAATGAGCAGTTCTTC.

The genes are TRBV12-3 or TRBV12-4 and TRBJ1-5; D gene uncertain. Trimming pared 6 bases from V and 0 bases from J, leaving 6 bases between. The CDR3 is 13 amino acids. The CDR3: CASSVYSNQPQHF. CDR3 sequence (DNA): TGTGCCAGCAGCGTATATAGCAATCAGCCCCAGCATTTT.

V usage is TRBV18 and J usage is TRBJ2-5; TRBD1 matches 7 bases. Germline values: CDR1 KGHSH, CDR2 LQKENI. V was clipped by 3 bases and J by 5 bases; unmatched bases: 6. The CDR3 contains 14 residues. The CDR3 bases are TGTGCCAGCTCACCCCCTGTACAGGGGGAGACCCAGTACTTC. The encoded protein is CASSPPVQGETQYF.

The V gene is TRBV2, the J gene TRBJ1-1; D is unresolved. This CDR3 region has 13 residues. The germline CDR1 and CDR2 sequences are SNHLY and FYNNEI. The ends were cut back, 7 bases at V and 0 bases at J, with 9 bases in the middle. CDR3: CASTDNMNTEAFF. The CDR3 coding sequence is TGTGCCAGCACCGATAACATGAACACTGAAGCTTTCTTT.

This clone was counted once. The CDR3 DNA reads as TGTGCCACCAGCAGGGGACAGGGCGATCAGCCCCAGCATTTT. The encoded protein is CATSRGQGDQPQHF. The chain couples TRBV15 to TRBJ1-5, with TRBD1 identical over 9 bases. This CDR3 region has 14 residues. CDR1 is LNHNV and CDR2 is YYDKDF in the germline V gene (reference sequence). V lost 3 bases, J lost 5 bases, and 2 bases stayed unmatched.

This clone occurred once. This chain links TRBV19 with TRBJ1-3, with a possible D match to TRBD1 (5 bases). The germline gives CDR1 LNHDA, CDR2 SQIVND (reference sequence). Deletions cut 4 bases from V and 4 bases from J, with 8 bases between. The CDR3 totals 13 residues. The CDR3 loop is CASSRTPGNTIYF. CDR3 nucleotides: TGTGCCAGTAGTAGGACACCCGGAAACACCATATATTTT.

The chain recombines TRBV5-6 with TRBJ1-5, with 11 bases matching TRBD1. Looked up from germline, CDR1 is SGHDT and CDR2 is YYEEEE. V shed 3 bases and J 5 bases; nucleotides not matched to a gene: 4. The CDR3 sequence is 15 residues long. CDR3: CASSWTGGYDQPQHF. CDR3 in DNA: TGTGCCAGCAGCTGGACAGGGGGCTATGATCAGCCCCAGCATTTT. Based on the CDR3 plus reference TRBV5-6 and TRBJ1-5, the full variable domain is DAGVTQSPTHLIKTRGQQVTLRCSPKSGHDTVSWYQQALGQGPQFIFQYYEEEERQRGNFPDRFSGHQFPNYSSELNVNALLLGDSALYLCASSWTGGYDQPQHFGDGTRLSIL.